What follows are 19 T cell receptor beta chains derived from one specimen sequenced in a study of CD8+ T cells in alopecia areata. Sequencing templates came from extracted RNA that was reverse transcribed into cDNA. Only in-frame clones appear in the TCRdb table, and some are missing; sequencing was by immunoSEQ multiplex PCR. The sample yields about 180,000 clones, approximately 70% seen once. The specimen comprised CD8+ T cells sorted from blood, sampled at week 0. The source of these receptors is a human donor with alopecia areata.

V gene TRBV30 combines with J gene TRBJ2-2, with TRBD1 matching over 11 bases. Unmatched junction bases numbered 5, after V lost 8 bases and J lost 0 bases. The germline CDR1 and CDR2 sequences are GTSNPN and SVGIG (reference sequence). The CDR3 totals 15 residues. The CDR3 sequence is CALDRGRTNTGELFF. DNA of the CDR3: TGTGCCCTGGACAGGGGGCGAACGAACACCGGGGAGCTGTTTTTT.

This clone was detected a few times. CDR3 nucleotides: TGTGCCAGTACCTTAGCGGGGGGGCTTTACAATGAGCAGTTCTTC. As protein: CASTLAGGLYNEQFF. The chain has TRBV19 and TRBJ2-1, with 11 bases that match TRBD2. Germline CDR1 is LNHDA and CDR2 is SQIVND (reference sequence). The CDR3 has 15 amino acids. With 7 bases clipped from V and 4 bases from J, the junction kept 6 bases outside the gene matches.

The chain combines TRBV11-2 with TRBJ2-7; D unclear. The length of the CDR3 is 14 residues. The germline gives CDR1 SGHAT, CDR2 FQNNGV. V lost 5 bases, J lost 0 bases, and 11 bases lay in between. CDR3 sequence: CASSLGTGSYEQYF. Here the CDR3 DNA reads TGTGCCAGCAGCCTAGGTACGGGCTCCTACGAGCAGTACTTC.

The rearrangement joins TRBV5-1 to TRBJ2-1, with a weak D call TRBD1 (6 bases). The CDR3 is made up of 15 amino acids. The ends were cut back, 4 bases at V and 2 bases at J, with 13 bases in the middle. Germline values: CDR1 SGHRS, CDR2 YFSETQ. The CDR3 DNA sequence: TGCGCCAGCAGCCCTAGACAGGCTACCTACAATGAGCAGTTCTTC. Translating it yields CASSPRQATYNEQFF.

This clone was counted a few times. The CDR3 protein is CASSTPDSAYEQYF. CDR3 nucleotide sequence: TGTGCCAGCAGTACGCCGGACAGCGCCTACGAGCAGTACTTC. The chain carries TRBV27 and TRBJ2-7; D might be TRBD1 (6 bases). Trimming cost V 5 bases and J 2 bases, with 13 bases left between them. Germline V lookup: CDR1 MNHEY, CDR2 SMNVEV (reference sequence). This CDR3 is built from 14 residues.

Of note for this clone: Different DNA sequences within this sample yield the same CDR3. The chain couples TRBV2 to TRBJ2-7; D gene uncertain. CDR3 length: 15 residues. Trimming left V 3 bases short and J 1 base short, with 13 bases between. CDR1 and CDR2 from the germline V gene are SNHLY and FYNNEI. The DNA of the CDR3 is TGTGCCAGCAGTGAGGCCGACCCAGGATCCTACGAGCAGTACTTC. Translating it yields CASSEADPGSYEQYF.

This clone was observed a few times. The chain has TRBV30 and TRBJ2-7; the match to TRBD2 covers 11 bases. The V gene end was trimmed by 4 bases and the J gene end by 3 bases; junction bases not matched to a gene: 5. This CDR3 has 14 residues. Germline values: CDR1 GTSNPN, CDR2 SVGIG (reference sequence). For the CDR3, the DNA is TGTGCCTGGAATAGCGGGGGGGCACTCTACGAGCAGTACTTC. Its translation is CAWNSGGALYEQYF.

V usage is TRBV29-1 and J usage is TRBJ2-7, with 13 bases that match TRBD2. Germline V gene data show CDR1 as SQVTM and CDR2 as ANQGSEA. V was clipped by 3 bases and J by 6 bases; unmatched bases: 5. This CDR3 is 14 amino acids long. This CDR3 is CSVEGTSGVGEQYF. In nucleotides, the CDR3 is TGCAGCGTTGAGGGGACTAGCGGGGTGGGCGAGCAGTACTTC.

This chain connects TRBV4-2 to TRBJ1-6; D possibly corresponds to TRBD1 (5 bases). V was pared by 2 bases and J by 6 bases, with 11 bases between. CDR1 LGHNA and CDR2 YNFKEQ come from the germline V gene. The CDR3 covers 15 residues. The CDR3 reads CASSQPGDPNSPLHF. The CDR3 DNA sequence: TGTGCCAGCAGCCAACCTGGGGACCCTAATTCACCCCTCCACTTT.

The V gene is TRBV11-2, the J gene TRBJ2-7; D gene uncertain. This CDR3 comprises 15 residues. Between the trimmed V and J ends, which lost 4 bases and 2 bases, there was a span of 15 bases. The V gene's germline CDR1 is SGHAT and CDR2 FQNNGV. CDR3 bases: TGTGCCAGCAGCTCCATCGGACCCCGCCCCTACGAGCAGTACTTC. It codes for CASSSIGPRPYEQYF.

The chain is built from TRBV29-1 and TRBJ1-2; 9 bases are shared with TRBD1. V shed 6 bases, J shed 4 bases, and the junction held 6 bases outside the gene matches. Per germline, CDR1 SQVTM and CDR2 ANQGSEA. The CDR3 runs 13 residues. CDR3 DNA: TGCAGCGTCCGGGACAGGGAATCCTATGGCTACACCTTC. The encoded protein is CSVRDRESYGYTF.

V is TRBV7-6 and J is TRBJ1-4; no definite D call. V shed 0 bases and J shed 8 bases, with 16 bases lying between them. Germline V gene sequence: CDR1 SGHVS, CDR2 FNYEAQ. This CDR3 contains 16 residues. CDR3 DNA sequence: TGTGCCAGCAGCTTAGCTTATACAGAACGGCGGGAAAAACTGTTTTTT. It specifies CASSLAYTERREKLFF.

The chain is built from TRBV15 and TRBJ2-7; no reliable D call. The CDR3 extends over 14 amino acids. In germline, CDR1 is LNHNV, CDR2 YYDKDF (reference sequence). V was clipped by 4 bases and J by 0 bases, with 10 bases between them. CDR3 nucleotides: TGTGCCACCAGCACCGCAGCAGTCTCCTACGAGCAGTACTTC. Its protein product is CATSTAAVSYEQYF.

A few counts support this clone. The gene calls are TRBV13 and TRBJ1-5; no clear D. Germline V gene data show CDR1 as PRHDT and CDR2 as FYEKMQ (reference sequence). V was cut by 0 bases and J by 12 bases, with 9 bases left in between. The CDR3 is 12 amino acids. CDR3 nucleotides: TGTGCCAGCAGCTTAGGCCGCGGGGACCAGCATTTT. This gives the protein CASSLGRGDQHF.

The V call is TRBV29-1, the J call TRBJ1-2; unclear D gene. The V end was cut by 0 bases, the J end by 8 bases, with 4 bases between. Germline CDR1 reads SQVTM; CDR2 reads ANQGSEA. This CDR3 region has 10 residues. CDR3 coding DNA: TGCAGCGTTGAAGATGGGGGCTACACCTTC. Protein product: CSVEDGGYTF.

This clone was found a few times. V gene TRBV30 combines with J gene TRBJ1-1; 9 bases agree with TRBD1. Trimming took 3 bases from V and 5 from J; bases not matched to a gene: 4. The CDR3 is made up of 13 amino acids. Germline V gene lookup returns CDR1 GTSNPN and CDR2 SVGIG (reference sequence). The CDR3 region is CAWSDGQGTEAFF. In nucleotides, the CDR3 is TGTGCCTGGAGCGATGGACAGGGGACTGAAGCTTTCTTT.

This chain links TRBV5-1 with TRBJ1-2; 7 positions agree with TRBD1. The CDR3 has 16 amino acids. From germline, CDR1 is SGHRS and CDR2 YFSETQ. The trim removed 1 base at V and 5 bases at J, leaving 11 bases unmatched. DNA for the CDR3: TGCGCCAGCAGCTTGCGCGGGACAGAAAATCCTTATGGCTACACCTTC. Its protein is CASSLRGTENPYGYTF.

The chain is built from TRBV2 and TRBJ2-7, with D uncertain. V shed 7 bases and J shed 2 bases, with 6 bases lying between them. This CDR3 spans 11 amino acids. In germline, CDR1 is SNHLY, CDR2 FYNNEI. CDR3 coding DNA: TGTGCCAGCATAATTGCCTACGAGCAGTACTTC. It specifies CASIIAYEQYF.

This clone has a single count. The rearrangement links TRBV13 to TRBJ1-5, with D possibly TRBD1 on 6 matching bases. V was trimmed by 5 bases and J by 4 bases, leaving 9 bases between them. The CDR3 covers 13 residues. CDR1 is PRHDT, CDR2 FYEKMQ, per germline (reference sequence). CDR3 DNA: TGTGCCAGCAGCCTGGACAGAAATCAGCCCCAGCATTTT. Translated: CASSLDRNQPQHF.